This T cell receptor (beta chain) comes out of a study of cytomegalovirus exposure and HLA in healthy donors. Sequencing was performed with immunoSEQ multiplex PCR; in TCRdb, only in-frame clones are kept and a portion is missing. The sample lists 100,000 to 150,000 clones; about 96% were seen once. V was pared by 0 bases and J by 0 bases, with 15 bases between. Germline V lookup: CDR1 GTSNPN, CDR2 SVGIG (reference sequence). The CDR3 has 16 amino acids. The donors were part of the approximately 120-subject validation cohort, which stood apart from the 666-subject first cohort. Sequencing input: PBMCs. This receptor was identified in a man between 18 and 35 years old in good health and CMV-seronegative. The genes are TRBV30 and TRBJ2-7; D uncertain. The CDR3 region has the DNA TGTGCCTGGAGTGTAATTCCAGACTTTAGCTCCTACGAGCAGTACTTC. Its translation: CAWSVIPDFSSYEQYF.